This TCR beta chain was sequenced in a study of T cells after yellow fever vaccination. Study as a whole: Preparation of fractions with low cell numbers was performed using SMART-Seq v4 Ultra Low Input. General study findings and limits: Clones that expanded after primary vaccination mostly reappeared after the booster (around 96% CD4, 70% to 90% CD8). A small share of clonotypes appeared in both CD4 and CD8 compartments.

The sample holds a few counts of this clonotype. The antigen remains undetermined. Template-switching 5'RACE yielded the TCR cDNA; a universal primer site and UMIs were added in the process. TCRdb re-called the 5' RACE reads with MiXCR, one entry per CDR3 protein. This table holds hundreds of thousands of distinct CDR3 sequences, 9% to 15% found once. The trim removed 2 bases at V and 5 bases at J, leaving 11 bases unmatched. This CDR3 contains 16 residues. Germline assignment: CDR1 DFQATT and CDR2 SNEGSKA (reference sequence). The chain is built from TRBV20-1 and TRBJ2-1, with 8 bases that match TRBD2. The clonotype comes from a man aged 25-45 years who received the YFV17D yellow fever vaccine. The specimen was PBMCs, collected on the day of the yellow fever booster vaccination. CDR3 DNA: TGCAGTGCTAGATCATTCTCACATAGCGGGAACAATGAGCAGTTCTTC. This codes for CSARSFSHSGNNEQFF.